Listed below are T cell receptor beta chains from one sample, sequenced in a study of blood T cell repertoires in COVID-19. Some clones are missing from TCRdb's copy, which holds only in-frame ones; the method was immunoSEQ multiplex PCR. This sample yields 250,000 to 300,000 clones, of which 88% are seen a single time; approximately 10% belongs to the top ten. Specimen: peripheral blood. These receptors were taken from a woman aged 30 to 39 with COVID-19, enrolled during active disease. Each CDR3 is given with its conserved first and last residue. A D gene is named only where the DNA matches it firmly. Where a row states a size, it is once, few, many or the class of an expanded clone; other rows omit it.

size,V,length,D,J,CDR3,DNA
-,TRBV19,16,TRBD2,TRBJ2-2,CASSGLAPRETGELFF,TGTGCCAGTAGTGGACTAGCGCCCCGAGAGACCGGGGAGCTGTTTTTT
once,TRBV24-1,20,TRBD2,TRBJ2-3,CATSERTSGRRGSGTDTQYF,TGTGCCACCAGTGAGCGGACTAGCGGGAGGAGGGGCTCGGGCACAGATACGCAGTATTTT
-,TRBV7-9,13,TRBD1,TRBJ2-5,CASSSTGNETQYF,TGTGCCAGCAGCTCGACAGGGAATGAGACCCAGTACTTC
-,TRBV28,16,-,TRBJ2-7,CASSFHFTNPTYEQYF,TGTGCCAGCAGTTTCCACTTTACTAACCCTACCTACGAGCAGTACTTC
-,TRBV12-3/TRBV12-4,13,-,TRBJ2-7,CASSLGLTYEQYF,TGTGCCAGCAGCTTGGGACTGACCTACGAGCAGTACTTC
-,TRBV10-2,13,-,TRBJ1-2,CASSLTGPEGYTF,TGCGCCAGCAGCCTAACAGGGCCTGAGGGCTACACCTTC
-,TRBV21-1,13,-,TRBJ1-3,CASRRDSGNTIYF,TGTGCCAGCAGGAGGGACTCTGGAAACACCATATATTTT
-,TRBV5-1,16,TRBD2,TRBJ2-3,CASRHSDGRAGDTQYF,TGCGCCAGCAGGCATTCGGACGGGAGGGCCGGGGATACGCAGTATTTT
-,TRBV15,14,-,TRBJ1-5,CATSRGQVYQPQHF,TGTGCCACCAGCAGAGGCCAGGTCTATCAGCCCCAGCATTTT
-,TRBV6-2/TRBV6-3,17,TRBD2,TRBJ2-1,CASSYQVSGSYYNEQFF,TGTGCCAGCAGTTACCAGGTTAGCGGGAGTTATTACAATGAGCAGTTCTTC
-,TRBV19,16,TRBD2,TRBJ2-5,CASSYLAGGPGETQYF,TGTGCCAGTAGTTACCTAGCGGGAGGGCCAGGGGAGACCCAGTACTTC
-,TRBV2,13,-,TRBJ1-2,CASSAGLGNGYTF,TGTGCCAGCAGTGCGGGGTTAGGCAACGGCTACACCTTC
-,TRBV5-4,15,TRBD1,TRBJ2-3,CASSPGGTGRYTQYF,TGTGCCAGCAGCCCCGGAGGGACAGGGCGATATACGCAGTATTTT
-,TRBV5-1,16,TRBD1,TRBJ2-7,CASSLSGTGAGSEQYF,TGCGCCAGCAGCTTGTCGGGGACAGGGGCGGGATCCGAGCAGTACTTC
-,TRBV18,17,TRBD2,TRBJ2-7,CASSPPSSGTSVYEQYF,TGTGCCAGCTCACCCCCTTCCTCCGGGACTAGCGTCTACGAGCAGTACTTC
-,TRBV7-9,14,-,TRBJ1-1,CASSLGQGSVVAFF,TGTGCCAGCAGCTTGGGTCAGGGGAGTGTCGTGGCTTTCTTT
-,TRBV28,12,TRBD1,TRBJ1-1,CASSPDRGEAFF,TGTGCCAGCAGTCCCGACAGGGGTGAAGCTTTCTTT
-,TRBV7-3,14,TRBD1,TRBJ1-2,CASSPGTGSNGYTF,TGTGCCAGCAGCCCAGGGACAGGGAGTAATGGCTACACCTTC
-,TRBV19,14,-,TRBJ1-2,CASTLRRGSYGYTF,TGTGCCAGTACCCTTAGACGGGGGAGCTATGGCTACACCTTC
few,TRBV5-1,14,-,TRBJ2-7,CASSLIGQNYEQYF,TGCGCCAGCAGCTTAATCGGACAGAACTACGAGCAGTACTTC
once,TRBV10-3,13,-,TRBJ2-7,CAISAAGLYEQYF,TGTGCCATCAGTGCTGCGGGTCTCTACGAGCAGTACTTC
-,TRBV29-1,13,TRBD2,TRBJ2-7,CSVGVGGLYEQYF,TGCAGCGTTGGGGTGGGAGGGCTCTACGAGCAGTACTTC
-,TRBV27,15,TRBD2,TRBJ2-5,CANQPWGLAYGTQYF,TGTGCCAACCAGCCTTGGGGACTAGCATATGGGACCCAGTACTTC
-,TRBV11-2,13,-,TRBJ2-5,CASSLDLRETQYF,TGTGCCAGCAGCTTAGATCTGCGAGAGACCCAGTACTTC
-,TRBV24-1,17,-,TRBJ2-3,CATSDTTAADFTDTQYF,TGTGCCACCAGTGATACCACAGCAGCTGATTTCACAGATACGCAGTATTTT
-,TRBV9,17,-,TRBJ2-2,CASSVVGSMANTGELFF,TGTGCCAGCAGCGTAGTGGGTAGCATGGCGAACACCGGGGAGCTGTTTTTT
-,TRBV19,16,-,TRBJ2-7,CASSPDRVTGGDEQYF,TGTGCCAGTAGTCCTGACAGGGTGACGGGCGGGGACGAGCAGTACTTC
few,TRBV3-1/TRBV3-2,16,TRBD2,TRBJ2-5,CASSQDVGAGVETQYF,TGTGCCAGCAGCCAAGATGTGGGAGCGGGGGTAGAGACCCAGTACTTC
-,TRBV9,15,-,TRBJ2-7,CASSVGQWASYEQYF,TGTGCCAGCAGCGTTGGACAGTGGGCCTCCTACGAGCAGTACTTC
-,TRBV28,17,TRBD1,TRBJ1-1,CASSLFRQGARGTEAFF,TGTGCCAGCAGTTTATTTCGACAGGGGGCGCGAGGAACTGAAGCTTTCTTT
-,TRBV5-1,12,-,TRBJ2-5,CASSQNQETQYF,TGCGCCAGCAGCCAGAACCAAGAGACCCAGTACTTC
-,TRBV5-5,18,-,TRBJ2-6,CASSPETGPISGANVLTF,TGTGCCAGCAGCCCGGAGACAGGCCCAATCTCTGGGGCCAACGTCCTGACTTTC
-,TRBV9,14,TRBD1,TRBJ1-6,CASSLSGTGPTLHF,TGTGCCAGCAGCTTATCCGGGACAGGGCCGACCCTCCACTTT
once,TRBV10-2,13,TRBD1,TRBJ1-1,CASAQGAGTEAFF,TGCGCCAGCGCGCAGGGGGCCGGCACTGAAGCTTTCTTT
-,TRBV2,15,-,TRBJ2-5,CASSAGGRLQETQYF,TGTGCCAGCAGTGCAGGAGGGAGGCTCCAAGAGACCCAGTACTTC
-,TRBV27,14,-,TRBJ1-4,CASSLRGGNEKLFF,TGTGCCAGCAGTTTGCGGGGGGGTAATGAAAAACTGTTTTTT
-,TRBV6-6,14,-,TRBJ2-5,CASSPVADQETQYF,TGTGCCAGCAGTCCCGTCGCAGACCAAGAGACCCAGTACTTC
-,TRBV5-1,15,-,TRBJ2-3,CASSRPTGSTDTQYF,TGCGCCAGCAGCCGCCCGACTGGTTCCACAGATACGCAGTATTTT
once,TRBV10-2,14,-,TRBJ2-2,CASIEAGNTGELFF,TGCGCCAGCATTGAAGCGGGGAACACCGGGGAGCTGTTTTTT
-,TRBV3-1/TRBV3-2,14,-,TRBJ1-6,CASSPRTENSPLHF,TGTGCCAGCAGCCCCCGGACAGAGAATTCACCCCTCCACTTT